The clone carrying this TCR beta chain was counted at least ten times. This CDR3 spans 14 amino acids. V lost 3 bases and J lost 5, with 10 bases in between. TCRdb used MiXCR to reprocess the RT-PCR reads, holding one entry per CDR3 protein. The table includes about 500,000 distinct CDR3 sequences, around 13% detected once. This record belongs to a study of response to subunit inactivated influenza vaccine. Sequences were derived from PBMCs from blood, sampled roughly 46 days after vaccination. The V and J genes are TRBV12-3 or TRBV12-4 and TRBJ2-2; D call uncertain. The receptor comes from a middle-aged man who received an inactivated influenza vaccine. Written as DNA, the CDR3 is TGTGCCAGCAGTTTTGGATCGAGGACCGGGGAGCTGTTTTTT. It translates to CASSFGSRTGELFF.